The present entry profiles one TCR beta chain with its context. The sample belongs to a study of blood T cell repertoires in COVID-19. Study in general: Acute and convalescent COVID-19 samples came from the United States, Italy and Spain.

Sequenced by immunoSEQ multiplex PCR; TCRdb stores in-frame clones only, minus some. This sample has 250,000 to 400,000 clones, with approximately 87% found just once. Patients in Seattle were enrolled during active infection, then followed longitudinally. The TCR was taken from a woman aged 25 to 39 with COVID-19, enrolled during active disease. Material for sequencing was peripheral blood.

In nucleotides, the CDR3 is TGTGCCAGCAGCCAATTCGGTCTAGCGGGTCAAGAGACCCAGTACTTC. Translated, it gives CASSQFGLAGQETQYF. The chain links TRBV3-1 (or the pseudogene TRBV3-2) to TRBJ2-5; 8 nucleotides match TRBD2. V lost 2 bases and J lost 2; bases outside the gene matches: 7. The germline V gene encodes CDR1 LGHDT and CDR2 YNNKEL (reference sequence). The CDR3 totals 16 residues.